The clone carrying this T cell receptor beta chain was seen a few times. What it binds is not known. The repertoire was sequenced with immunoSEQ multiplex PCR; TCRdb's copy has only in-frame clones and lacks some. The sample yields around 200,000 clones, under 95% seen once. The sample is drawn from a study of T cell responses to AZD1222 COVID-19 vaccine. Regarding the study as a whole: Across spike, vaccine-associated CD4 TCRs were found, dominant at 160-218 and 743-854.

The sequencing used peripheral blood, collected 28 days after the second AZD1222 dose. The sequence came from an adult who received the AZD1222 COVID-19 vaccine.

CDR3 DNA sequence: TGTGCCAGCAGCCCCTCTTGGCTAGCGGGCTACGAGCAGTACTTC. This encodes CASSPSWLAGYEQYF. The chain joins TRBV9 to TRBJ2-7; 8 bases fit TRBD2. The germline V gene has CDR1 SGDLS and CDR2 YYNGEE. The J segment lost 3 bases and the V segment lost 4 bases, leaving 9 bases of the junction unmatched. The CDR3 runs to 15 residues.